This T cell receptor beta chain is from a study of blood T cell repertoires in COVID-19. Germline loops: CDR1 MDHEN, CDR2 SYDVKM. There are 14 residues in the CDR3. The V segment lost 3 bases and the J segment 4 bases; nucleotides outside the gene matches: 5. Original processing methods: Using reference gene primer amplification, nucleated cell counts were estimated. The data were produced by immunoSEQ multiplex PCR, yet TCRdb's version contains in-frame clones alone and is incomplete. V and J calls and clone size are as listed in that table; D and trimming were resolved from the DNA. The table shows about 180,000 clones, with about 80% occurring only once.

The V call is TRBV28, the J call TRBJ1-2; TRBD1 agrees at 7 bases. Source material: peripheral blood. The TCR comes from a human donor in a cohort sampled during active COVID-19. The CDR3 DNA is TGTGCCAGCAGTTTCGTAAGGGGGCCCTATGGCTACACCTTC. Amino acid sequence: CASSFVRGPYGYTF.